One sample yielded the 17 T cell receptor beta chains listed below, sequenced in a study of T cells in Graves' hyperthyroidism and ophthalmopathy. RNA transcripts gave rise to amplified TCR beta CDR3 regions. The primer set for the first-round RT-PCR of the TCR CDR3 was HTBI. A single record per CDR3 protein comes from TCRdb applying MiXCR to the multiplex PCR reads. Of approximately 330,000 distinct CDR3 sequences detected, roughly 15% appear once; the ten largest clones hold roughly 35%. Sequencing used blood. These receptors were obtained from a woman in her thirties or forties with Graves' ophthalmopathy.

The CDR3 spells CAWSVASYSYNEQFF. The CDR3 DNA sequence: TGTGCCTGGAGTGTAGCTAGCTACTCCTACAATGAGCAGTTCTTC. The chain uses TRBV30 and TRBJ2-1, with D tentatively TRBD2 (5 bases). Per germline, CDR1 GTSNPN and CDR2 SVGIG (reference sequence). The CDR3 sequence is 15 residues long. V was cut by 0 bases and J by 0 bases, with 9 bases left in between.

This clonotype was detected many times. The V gene is TRBV7-2, the J gene TRBJ1-1, with D perhaps TRBD1 (5 bases). Germline V lookup: CDR1 SGHTA, CDR2 FQGNSA. Trimming pared 1 base from V and 2 bases from J, leaving 11 bases between. The CDR3 has 15 residues. CDR3 DNA: TGTGCCAGCAGCTTAGTTGCAGGGAGCAACACTGAAGCTTTCTTT. Translation: CASSLVAGSNTEAFF.

The chain recombines TRBV9 with TRBJ2-7, with 11 bases aligning to TRBD1. After removal of 3 bases from V and 3 bases from J, the junction contained 2 bases not matched to a gene. CDR3 size: 14 residues. Germline V gives CDR1 SGDLS, CDR2 YYNGEE. This chain's CDR3 is CASSAGTGGYEQYF. CDR3 sequence (DNA): TGTGCCAGCAGCGCTGGGACAGGGGGCTACGAGCAGTACTTC.

This clonotype was seen ten or more times. V and J are TRBV29-1 and TRBJ1-1; a weak D match, TRBD1 (6 bases). Germline lookup yields CDR1 SQVTM and CDR2 ANQGSEA. V was trimmed by 6 bases and J by 6 bases, leaving 14 bases between them. CDR3 length equals 12 residues. The CDR3 DNA reads TGCAGCGTCGGAAACAGGGAGGCTGAAGCTTTCTTT. Translating it yields CSVGNREAEAFF.

V usage is TRBV28 and J usage is TRBJ1-3; 8 positions match TRBD1. V trimming: 5 bases; J trimming: 0 bases; junction bases outside the gene matches: 18. CDR1 and CDR2 (germline): MDHEN, SYDVKM. The CDR3 runs to 20 residues. CDR3 sequence reads: CASSALPGQGRGLSGNTIYF. The CDR3 DNA follows: TGTGCCAGCAGTGCACTCCCCGGACAGGGTAGGGGACTCTCTGGAAACACCATATATTTT.

The chain carries TRBV4-1 and TRBJ1-1; maybe TRBD1 (6 bases). The CDR3 runs 13 residues. Germline CDR1 MGHRA, CDR2 YSYEKL. V lost 1 base to trimming and J lost 8 bases, with 11 bases between them. The CDR3 coding sequence is TGCGCCAGCAGCCAAGTTCTTACAGGGGAAGCTTTCTTT. This codes for CASSQVLTGEAFF.

This clonotype was seen more than once but under ten times. The chain uses TRBV7-6 and TRBJ2-1; D remains ambiguous. The germline gives CDR1 SGHVS, CDR2 FNYEAQ. Deletions cut 1 base from V and 5 bases from J, with 12 bases between. The CDR3 sequence is 15 residues long. CDR3 sequence reads: CASSLGQQPDNEQFF. CDR3 nucleotide sequence: TGTGCCAGCAGCTTAGGGCAGCAGCCCGACAATGAGCAGTTCTTC.

This clonotype appeared many times. The chain employs TRBV28 and TRBJ2-1; D tentatively reads TRBD1 or TRBD2 (5 bases each). The CDR3 extends over 17 amino acids. Trimming took 4 bases from V and 0 from J, leaving 16 bases between them. Germline V gives CDR1 MDHEN, CDR2 SYDVKM. The CDR3 sequence: CASSYFGTRSSYNEQFF. CDR3 nucleotide sequence: TGTGCCAGCAGTTATTTCGGGACGAGAAGCTCCTACAATGAGCAGTTCTTC.

This clonotype was found many times. The chain employs TRBV27 and TRBJ1-5, with D perhaps TRBD1 (6 bases). V dropped 5 bases and J dropped 2 bases, with 13 bases sitting between them. CDR3 length equals 15 residues. Germline assignment: CDR1 MNHEY and CDR2 SMNVEV (reference sequence). DNA of the CDR3: TGTGCCAGCAGTAGCACAGGGTTGCGCAATCAGCCCCAGCATTTT. This gives the protein CASSSTGLRNQPQHF.

The CDR3 sequence is CASSATTGTSGRNEQFF. CDR3 sequence (DNA): TGTGCCAGCAGCGCCACCACCGGAACTAGCGGGAGGAATGAGCAGTTCTTC. This rearrangement joins TRBV9 to TRBJ2-1; 12 bases align to TRBD2. Trimming at V came to 3 bases and at J to 7 bases, leaving 11 bases not matched to a gene. CDR1 SGDLS and CDR2 YYNGEE come from the germline V gene. The CDR3 consists of 17 residues. Using reference TRBV9 and TRBJ2-1 for the parts outside the CDR3, the full variable domain is DSGVTQTPKHLITATGQRVTLRCSPRSGDLSVYWYQQSLDQGLQFLIQYYNGEERAKGNILERFSAQQFPDLHSELNLSSLELGDSALYFCASSATTGTSGRNEQFFGPGTRLTVL.

At least ten counts were recorded for this clonotype. V usage is TRBV19 and J usage is TRBJ2-5; D possibly corresponds to TRBD1 (5 bases). The CDR3 covers 14 residues. Germline-derived CDR1 and CDR2 are LNHDA and SQIVND (reference sequence). V lost 5 bases to trimming and J lost 3 bases, with 13 bases between them. CDR3 loop: CASSRSGAEETQYF. The CDR3 DNA reads as TGTGCCAGTAGTCGAAGTGGGGCAGAAGAGACCCAGTACTTC. Supplemented by reference TRBV19 and TRBJ2-5, the full variable domain reads DGGITQSPKYLFRKEGQNVTLSCEQNLNHDAMYWYRQDPGQGLRLIYYSQIVNDFQKGDIAEGYSVSREKKESFPLTVTSAQKNPTAFYLCASSRSGAEETQYFGPGTRLLVL.

This clonotype turned up a few times. V and J are TRBV5-6 and TRBJ1-2; D call uncertain. The CDR3 length is 15 residues. In germline, CDR1 is SGHDT, CDR2 YYEEEE. With 4 bases removed from V and 1 base from J, the gap between germline ends came to 14 bases. DNA for the CDR3: TGTGCCAGCAGCCAGAGTGGTGTTCTTAACTATGGCTACACCTTC. Its translation: CASSQSGVLNYGYTF.

This clonotype was detected ten times or more. The chain recombines TRBV5-5 with TRBJ1-2, with D perhaps TRBD1 (5 bases). Trimming stripped 5 bases from V and 4 bases from J, with 12 bases between. Germline CDR1 is SGHKS and CDR2 is YYEKEE (reference sequence). The CDR3 is made up of 13 amino acids. The CDR3 region has the DNA TGTGCCAGCAGAACGACAGAATCCTATGGCTACACCTTC. Amino acids: CASRTTESYGYTF.

The rearrangement links TRBV29-1 to TRBJ1-2; no reliable D call. Trimming cost V 1 base and J 7 bases, with 4 bases left between them. This CDR3 has 10 amino acids. CDR1 is SQVTM, CDR2 ANQGSEA, per germline. The CDR3 loop is CSVEGSGYTF. The CDR3 DNA reads TGCAGCGTTGAAGGTAGTGGCTACACCTTC.

This clonotype was counted many times. V gene TRBV7-2 combines with J gene TRBJ1-1, with D possibly matching TRBD1 (6 bases). Germline V lookup: CDR1 SGHTA, CDR2 FQGNSA. V lost 8 bases to trimming and J lost 5 bases, with 12 bases between them. The CDR3 totals 12 residues. CDR3 sequence (DNA): TGTGCCAGCGGTCTCAGGGGTACTGAAGCTTTCTTT. Translating it yields CASGLRGTEAFF.

Ten or more counts support this clonotype. The chain recombines TRBV12-5 with TRBJ2-1; D is unclear. Germline loops: CDR1 LGHNT, CDR2 FRNRAP. V shed 4 bases and J shed 1 base, with 8 bases lying between them. The CDR3 is 14 amino acids. In nucleotides, the CDR3 is TGTGCTAGTGGTTACGGGTTGTCCTACAATGAGCAGTTCTTC. Translated: CASGYGLSYNEQFF.

In this sample, this clonotype turned up many times. The J gene is TRBJ1-1, the V gene TRBV18, with D unclear. The CDR3 totals 13 residues. CDR1 KGHSH and CDR2 LQKENI come from the germline V gene. V shed 3 bases and J shed 4 bases, with 9 bases lying between them. The CDR3, as DNA: TGTGCCAGCTCACCCGACGGGCTCACTGAAGCTTTCTTT. Protein sequence: CASSPDGLTEAFF.